Presented here are 26 T cell receptor beta chains from one specimen sequenced in a study of blood T cell repertoires in COVID-19. Here immunoSEQ multiplex PCR was the method, and the copy in TCRdb shows in-frame clones only, minus some. The table lists some 95,000 clones, approximately 80% of them singletons. The sample was peripheral blood. The receptor source for this set is a man between 65 and 85 years old with acute or convalescent COVID-19.

This chain uses TRBV5-8 with TRBJ2-3; the D gene is possibly TRBD1 (7 bases). V was clipped by 3 bases and J by 4 bases, with 15 bases between them. This CDR3 comprises 15 residues. Germline V lookup: CDR1 SGHTS, CDR2 YDEGEE. This CDR3 is CASSSRGRGADTQYF. The CDR3 nucleotides read TGTGCCAGCAGCTCTAGGGGCAGGGGGGCAGATACGCAGTATTTT.

This clone was counted a single time. This chain links TRBV5-1 with TRBJ2-1, with TRBD1 as a possible D gene (6 bases). The CDR3 sequence is 15 residues long. V gave up 7 bases and J gave up 0 bases, with 14 bases separating them. The germline V gene has CDR1 SGHRS and CDR2 YFSETQ. CDR3 coding DNA: TGCGCCAGCGCAGAACAGGGTAGCTCCTACAATGAGCAGTTCTTC. As protein: CASAEQGSSYNEQFF. Supplemented by reference TRBV5-1 and TRBJ2-1, the full variable domain reads KAGVTQTPRYLIKTRGQQVTLSCSPISGHRSVSWYQQTPGQGLQFLFEYFSETQRNKGNFPGRFSGRQFSNSRSEMNVSTLELGDSALYLCASAEQGSSYNEQFFGPGTRLTVL.

This clone was picked up many times. V gene TRBV19 combines with J gene TRBJ2-2; D gene uncertain. V was pared by 1 base and J by 7 bases, with 7 bases between. Per germline, CDR1 LNHDA and CDR2 SQIVND (reference sequence). The CDR3 length is 13 residues. In nucleotides, the CDR3 is TGTGCCAGTAGTATAGTTATAGACGGGGAGCTGTTTTTT. This codes for CASSIVIDGELFF.

In this sample, this clone turned up many times. V usage is TRBV29-1 and J usage is TRBJ2-3; 8 nucleotides line up with TRBD1. V dropped 0 bases and J dropped 1; count of bases not matched to a gene: 9. CDR1 is SQVTM and CDR2 is ANQGSEA in the germline V gene. The length of the CDR3 is 17 residues. The CDR3 loop is CSVEDQRQGFRTDTQYF. Written as DNA, the CDR3 is TGCAGCGTTGAAGATCAACGACAGGGGTTTCGCACAGATACGCAGTATTTT.

V gene TRBV19 combines with J gene TRBJ1-1, with 8 bases fitting TRBD1. The trim removed 8 bases at V and 4 bases at J, leaving 6 bases unmatched. The CDR3 contains 13 residues. Germline values: CDR1 LNHDA, CDR2 SQIVND (reference sequence). In DNA form, the CDR3 reads TGTGCCAGTCGGCAGGGGGCGGGCACTGAAGCTTTCTTT. Its protein product is CASRQGAGTEAFF.

This chain joins TRBV5-1 and TRBJ2-7; D unclear. Trimming took 2 bases from V and 6 from J, leaving 12 bases between them. This CDR3 has 13 residues. Germline CDR1 is SGHRS and CDR2 is YFSETQ. The CDR3 loop is CASSLERTGEQYF. As DNA, the CDR3 is TGCGCCAGCAGCTTAGAAAGAACCGGCGAGCAGTACTTC.

This clone was seen only once. This chain uses TRBV5-1 with TRBJ2-6; 9 positions match TRBD1. Germline V CDR1 and CDR2: SGHRS, YFSETQ. The trim removed 6 bases at V and 2 bases at J, leaving 3 bases unmatched. This CDR3 has 15 amino acids. The CDR3, as DNA: TGCGCCAGCAACACAGGGGGCCCTGGGGCCAACGTCCTGACTTTC. This codes for CASNTGGPGANVLTF.

This clone was picked up one time. The V call is TRBV23-1, the J call TRBJ2-5, with 9 bases identical to TRBD2. TRBV23-1 is an open reading frame, and its role is uncertain. J was trimmed by 5 bases and V by 0 bases; bases with no gene match: 4. The CDR3 consists of 15 residues. In DNA form, the CDR3 reads TGCGCCAGCAGTCAATCGGGACTAGCAGGCGAGACCCAGTACTTC. Translated: CASSQSGLAGETQYF.

J is TRBJ1-5 and V is TRBV29-1; no clear D. Germline assignment: CDR1 SQVTM and CDR2 ANQGSEA. The CDR3 consists of 12 residues. V gave up 4 bases and J gave up 2 bases, with 6 bases separating them. The CDR3 here is CSVGSGNQPQHF. The DNA of the CDR3 is TGCAGCGTTGGTTCGGGCAATCAGCCCCAGCATTTT.

V is TRBV5-8 and J is TRBJ1-5, with D perhaps TRBD1 (6 bases). Germline V lookup: CDR1 SGHTS, CDR2 YDEGEE. The length of the CDR3 is 16 residues. V was cut by 1 base and J by 5 bases, with 16 bases left in between. The CDR3 DNA reads as TGTGCCAGCAGCTTGTGGACAGTGCCTTCGGATCAGCCCCAGCATTTT. Its translation is CASSLWTVPSDQPQHF. Variable domain in full (rest from reference TRBV5-8 and TRBJ1-5): EAGVTQSPTHLIKTRGQQATLRCSPISGHTSVYWYQQALGLGLQFLLWYDEGEERNRGNFPPRFSGRQFPNYSSELNVNALELEDSALYLCASSLWTVPSDQPQHFGDGTRLSIL.

The chain employs TRBV5-1 and TRBJ2-1; 10 bases are shared with TRBD1. Per the germline V gene, CDR1 is SGHRS and CDR2 is YFSETQ. Trimming at V came to 3 bases and at J to 10 bases, leaving 4 bases not matched to a gene. This CDR3 is built from 13 residues. The CDR3 DNA follows: TGCGCCAGCAGCTGGACAGGGGGACGAGAGCAGTTCTTC. It specifies CASSWTGGREQFF.

The chain uses TRBV28 and TRBJ1-3, with D tentatively TRBD1 (6 bases). This CDR3 contains 16 residues. Germline loops: CDR1 MDHEN, CDR2 SYDVKM. Trimming took 6 bases from V and 0 from J, leaving 15 bases between them. The DNA of the CDR3 is TGTGCCAGCAGGACACAGGGATCCCTCTCTGGAAACACCATATATTTT. It codes for CASRTQGSLSGNTIYF.

This clone has a single count. This chain joins TRBV10-3 and TRBJ2-5; D perhaps matches TRBD2 (6 bases). Germline V gene data show CDR1 as ENHRY and CDR2 as SYGVKD. The CDR3 runs 15 residues. Between the trimmed V and J ends, which lost 6 bases and 1 base, there was a span of 15 bases. The CDR3 DNA follows: TGTGCCATCAGGGGAGGAGGGGTTGGCCAAGAGACCCAGTACTTC. This gives the protein CAIRGGGVGQETQYF.

This chain connects TRBV29-1 to TRBJ1-1; 8 nucleotides line up with TRBD1. Losses at the gene ends were 6 bases for V and 5 bases for J; bases not matched to a gene: 11. The CDR3 runs 14 residues. CDR1 is SQVTM, CDR2 ANQGSEA, per germline. CDR3 loop: CSVPDREERTEAFF. CDR3 DNA sequence: TGCAGCGTGCCGGACAGGGAAGAGAGAACTGAAGCTTTCTTT.

V is TRBV30 and J is TRBJ1-1; unclear D gene. Germline V gene lookup returns CDR1 GTSNPN and CDR2 SVGIG (reference sequence). The CDR3 has 13 amino acids. V lost 2 bases and J 1 base, leaving 8 bases between the germline ends. CDR3 DNA: TGTGCCTGGAGTTTCGGCGGGAACACTGAAGCTTTCTTT. Translation gives CAWSFGGNTEAFF.

The chain carries TRBV21-1 and TRBJ1-1. TRBV21-1 is a pseudogene. The CDR3 length is 15 residues. The DNA of the CDR3 is TGTGCCAGCATCCCAGGAGCGGGAGGGAGCACTGAAGCTTTCTTT. Its translation is CASIPGAGGSTEAFF.

J is TRBJ2-7 and V is TRBV24-1, with 7 positions matching TRBD2. Unmatched junction bases numbered 10, after V lost 6 bases and J lost 0 bases. In germline, CDR1 is KGHDR, CDR2 SFDVKD. CDR3 length equals 16 residues. The CDR3 loop reads CATSLGEGRDSYEQYF. CDR3 nucleotides: TGTGCCACCAGTTTGGGGGAGGGCAGGGACTCCTACGAGCAGTACTTC.

The CDR3 sequence: CASNGPMDTGELFF. In nucleotides, the CDR3 is TGTGCCAGCAATGGCCCGATGGACACCGGGGAGCTGTTTTTT. The chain links TRBV25-1 to TRBJ2-2; D uncertain. The CDR3 has 14 residues. Per the germline V gene, CDR1 is MGHDK and CDR2 is SYGVNS. V lost 7 bases, J lost 3 bases, and 12 bases lay in between.

This sequence joins TRBV20-1 and TRBJ1-1; tentatively, D is TRBD1 (5 bases). Trimming left V 3 bases short and J 11 bases short, with 13 bases between. Germline V gene lookup returns CDR1 DFQATT and CDR2 SNEGSKA (reference sequence). The CDR3 is 11 amino acids. CDR3 sequence: CSARGRDWAFF. The CDR3 region has the DNA TGCAGTGCTAGGGGGCGGGATTGGGCTTTCTTT.

V and J are TRBV9 and TRBJ2-3; TRBD2 matches 9 bases. Germline CDR1 and CDR2: SGDLS and YYNGEE. V was clipped by 4 bases and J by 2 bases; unmatched bases: 8. CDR3 size: 16 residues. The CDR3 loop reads CASSPISGGPTDTQYF. The CDR3 DNA sequence: TGTGCCAGCAGCCCAATTAGCGGGGGCCCCACAGATACGCAGTATTTT.

This clone was observed a few times. This chain uses TRBV28 with TRBJ1-1; tentative D call: TRBD1 (5 bases). V was trimmed by 2 bases and J by 0 bases, leaving 10 bases between them. The CDR3 extends over 15 amino acids. CDR1 and CDR2 (germline): MDHEN, SYDVKM. The CDR3 region is CASSLPRDMNTEAFF. CDR3 bases: TGTGCCAGCAGTTTACCCAGGGATATGAACACTGAAGCTTTCTTT.

The chain carries TRBV4-1 and TRBJ1-2, with D perhaps matching TRBD1 (6 bases). The CDR3 has 13 residues. The V end was cut by 4 bases, the J end by 2 bases, with 8 bases between. Per germline, CDR1 MGHRA and CDR2 YSYEKL. Here the CDR3 reads CASSPTGNYGYTF. The CDR3 nucleotides read TGCGCCAGCAGCCCCACAGGGAACTATGGCTACACCTTC.

The CDR3 DNA reads as TGTGCCAGTAGTGTGACAGAGAATCAGCCCCAGCATTTT. Its protein product is CASSVTENQPQHF. The chain links TRBV19 to TRBJ1-5, with D perhaps matching TRBD1 (5 bases). The CDR3 has 13 residues. Germline CDR1 reads LNHDA; CDR2 reads SQIVND (reference sequence). Trimming shortened V by 5 bases and J by 4 bases, and 9 bases separated the two germline ends.

This clone was observed once. The chain employs TRBV28 and TRBJ1-3; TRBD1 matches 7 bases. Germline CDR1 MDHEN, CDR2 SYDVKM. CDR3 length: 16 amino acids. Germline trimming cut 7 bases from V and 0 bases from J; bases unmatched to any gene: 9. The CDR3 reads CASTWDSGISGNTIYF. CDR3 DNA sequence: TGTGCCAGCACCTGGGACAGCGGAATCTCTGGAAACACCATATATTTT.

The chain combines TRBV7-9 with TRBJ1-3, with no clear D. This CDR3 region has 15 residues. V was shortened by 1 base and J by 4 bases, with 11 bases between the two germline ends. Germline V CDR1 and CDR2: SEHNR, FQNEAQ (reference sequence). CDR3 DNA: TGTGCCAGCAGCTTAGGAACTTTGGTGGGAAACACCATATATTTT. It specifies CASSLGTLVGNTIYF.

This chain joins TRBV5-1 and TRBJ2-5; the match to TRBD2 covers 8 bases. V was clipped by 0 bases and J by 2 bases; unmatched bases: 6. This CDR3 contains 16 residues. Germline CDR1 is SGHRS and CDR2 is YFSETQ. CDR3 coding DNA: TGCGCCAGCAGCTTGGGTTTAGCGGGGCTTCAAGAGACCCAGTACTTC. It yields the protein CASSLGLAGLQETQYF. Together with reference TRBV5-1 and TRBJ2-5, the CDR3 gives the full variable domain: KAGVTQTPRYLIKTRGQQVTLSCSPISGHRSVSWYQQTPGQGLQFLFEYFSETQRNKGNFPGRFSGRQFSNSRSEMNVSTLELGDSALYLCASSLGLAGLQETQYFGPGTRLLVL.